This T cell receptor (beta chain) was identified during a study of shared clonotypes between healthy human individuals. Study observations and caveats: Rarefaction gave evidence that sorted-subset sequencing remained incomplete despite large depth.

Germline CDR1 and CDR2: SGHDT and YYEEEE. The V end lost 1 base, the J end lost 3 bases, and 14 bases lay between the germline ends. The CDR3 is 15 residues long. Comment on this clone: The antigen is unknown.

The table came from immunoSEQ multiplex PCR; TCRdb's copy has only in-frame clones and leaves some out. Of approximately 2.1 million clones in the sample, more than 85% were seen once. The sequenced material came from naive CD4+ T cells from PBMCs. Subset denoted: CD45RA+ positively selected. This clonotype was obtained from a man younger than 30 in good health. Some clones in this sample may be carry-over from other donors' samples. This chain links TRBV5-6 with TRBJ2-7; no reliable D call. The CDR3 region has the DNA TGTGCCAGCAGCTTGTTGTCAGGAACCTACTACGAGCAGTACTTC. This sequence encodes CASSLLSGTYYEQYF.